These 18 T cell receptor beta chains share one sample of origin, sequenced in a study of control samples from healthy donors and cancer patients. Measured with immunoSEQ multiplex PCR; TCRdb has only the in-frame clones, and not every one. Among around 170,000 clones, 80% to 90% were seen once, and the ten largest hold around 5%. The sequenced sample was blood. Source of these receptors: a woman aged 25 to 39 in good health.

The chain recombines TRBV5-4 with TRBJ2-5, with D possibly matching TRBD2 (6 bases). The germline V gene has CDR1 SGHNT and CDR2 YYREEE (reference sequence). The V and J ends lost 4 bases and 4 bases respectively, with 17 bases between them. This CDR3 spans 15 amino acids. The CDR3 is CASSPTTGGGETQYF. The CDR3 DNA reads TGTGCCAGCAGCCCCACGACCGGGGGTGGAGAGACCCAGTACTTC.

The rearrangement uses TRBV27 and TRBJ1-1; 8 bases are shared with TRBD1. V lost 2 bases to trimming and J lost 3 bases; unmatched junction nucleotides: 8. Germline lookup yields CDR1 MNHEY and CDR2 SMNVEV (reference sequence). This CDR3 is 16 amino acids long. The CDR3 reads CASSLTGGARYTEAFF. The CDR3 bases are TGTGCCAGCAGTTTAACAGGGGGGGCTAGGTACACTGAAGCTTTCTTT.

CDR3 DNA: TGTGCCACCAGGGCCTCGGACAGGGAGTATGGGAACACTGAAGCTTTCTTT. This sequence encodes CATRASDREYGNTEAFF. The V gene is TRBV24-1, the J gene TRBJ1-1; 8 bases map to TRBD1. Germline CDR1 KGHDR, CDR2 SFDVKD. CDR3 length: 17 residues. V dropped 7 bases and J dropped 1; count of bases not matched to a gene: 13.

The J gene is TRBJ2-5, the V gene TRBV24-1, with D perhaps given as TRBD1 or TRBD2 (5 bases each). Germline CDR1 reads KGHDR; CDR2 reads SFDVKD. Trimming cost V 5 bases and J 5 bases, with 17 bases left between them. The CDR3 has 15 amino acids. The CDR3 DNA is TGTGCCACCAGTGCAGATTCGGGACGATGGGAGACCCAGTACTTC. Translation gives CATSADSGRWETQYF.

The genes are TRBV18 and TRBJ1-1; no firm D call. Germline V gives CDR1 KGHSH, CDR2 LQKENI. The V end lost 2 bases, the J end lost 2 bases, and 0 bases lay between the germline ends. The CDR3 spans 11 residues. As DNA, the CDR3 is TGTGCCAGCTCACCAAACACTGAAGCTTTCTTT. As protein: CASSPNTEAFF.

This clone turned up a few times. The chain uses TRBV7-9 and TRBJ2-1; 8 bases align to TRBD2. Germline V gives CDR1 SEHNR, CDR2 FQNEAQ (reference sequence). Trimming removed 2 bases from V and 5 bases from J; junction bases left unmatched: 11. This CDR3 spans 17 amino acids. CDR3 loop: CASSLIFGTRGDNEQFF. The CDR3 DNA follows: TGTGCCAGCAGCTTAATCTTCGGGACTAGGGGGGACAATGAGCAGTTCTTC. Together with reference TRBV7-9 and TRBJ2-1, the CDR3 gives the full variable domain: DTGVSQNPRHKITKRGQNVTFRCDPISEHNRLYWYRQTLGQGPEFLTYFQNEAQLEKSRLLSDRFSAERPKGSFSTLEIQRTEQGDSAMYLCASSLIFGTRGDNEQFFGPGTRLTVL.

This clone was observed a handful of times. The CDR3 coding sequence is TGTGCCAGCAGTGGGGCGGCAGGGTATGGTGGGAATCAGCCCCAGCATTTT. Protein sequence: CASSGAAGYGGNQPQHF. V gene TRBV6-1 combines with J gene TRBJ1-5; maybe TRBD1 (5 bases). Trimming left V 4 bases short and J 4 bases short, with 20 bases between. The CDR3 runs 17 residues. Germline CDR1 MNHNS, CDR2 SASEGT.

V and J are TRBV5-1 and TRBJ1-1; D remains unclear. The CDR3 has 16 amino acids. Germline loops: CDR1 SGHRS, CDR2 YFSETQ. V was cut by 5 bases and J by 1 base, with 18 bases left in between. The CDR3 loop is CASSTALVGSNTEAFF. In nucleotides, the CDR3 is TGCGCCAGCAGTACAGCCCTGGTGGGTTCGAACACTGAAGCTTTCTTT.

This clone came up once. V usage is TRBV6-2 or TRBV6-3 and J usage is TRBJ2-2; the match to TRBD2 covers 8 bases. The CDR3 is 17 residues long. Germline values: CDR1 MNHEY, CDR2 SVGEGT. V shed 6 bases, J shed 8 bases, and the junction held 17 bases outside the gene matches. Here the CDR3 reads CASSTDPGLVRVGELFF. The CDR3 bases are TGTGCCAGCAGCACTGACCCGGGACTAGTAAGGGTTGGGGAGCTGTTTTTT.

The genes are TRBV28 and TRBJ1-1, with D unresolved. The CDR3 is 13 residues long. The V end was cut by 8 bases, the J end by 4 bases, with 14 bases between. Germline-derived CDR1 and CDR2 are MDHEN and SYDVKM. In DNA, the CDR3 is TGTGCCAGCCGTCAGGAGTTGGGCACTGAAGCTTTCTTT. This sequence encodes CASRQELGTEAFF.

This chain's CDR3 is CASSRLRTDTQYF. As DNA, the CDR3 is TGTGCCAGCAGCCGGCTTCGAACAGATACGCAGTATTTT. V usage is TRBV5-6 and J usage is TRBJ2-3; D is unclear. Trimming shortened V by 4 bases and J by 3 bases, and 9 bases separated the two germline ends. Germline CDR1 and CDR2: SGHDT and YYEEEE. CDR3 length equals 13 residues.

V and J are TRBV11-2 and TRBJ2-3, with TRBD2 matching over 9 bases. Germline V lookup: CDR1 SGHAT, CDR2 FQNNGV. The junction had 5 bases not matched to a gene; V was cut back by 0 bases and J by 4 bases. The CDR3 is made up of 16 amino acids. The CDR3 region is CASSLEGGLAADTQYF. The CDR3 region has the DNA TGTGCCAGCAGCTTAGAGGGGGGACTAGCTGCAGATACGCAGTATTTT.

This rearrangement joins TRBV21-1 to TRBJ2-1; the table assigns TRBD1, which was not confirmed against the DNA. TRBV21-1 is termed a pseudogene. This CDR3 region has 15 residues. CDR3 DNA sequence: TGTGCCAGCAGCAAAATGGGACAACGAATCAATGAGCAGTTCTTC. It yields the protein CASSKMGQRINEQFF.

The genes are TRBV6-1 and TRBJ2-1; 11 bases are shared with TRBD2. Trimming at V came to 4 bases and at J to 9 bases, leaving 11 bases not matched to a gene. CDR1 and CDR2 (germline): MNHNS, SASEGT. CDR3 length equals 16 residues. CDR3 loop: CASSVPVAGGLGEQFF. The DNA of the CDR3 is TGTGCCAGCAGTGTCCCTGTAGCGGGAGGGTTGGGTGAGCAGTTCTTC.

The chain combines TRBV4-2 with TRBJ2-1; D is unclear. V dropped 0 bases and J dropped 8 bases, with 8 bases sitting between them. This CDR3 comprises 13 residues. Per germline, CDR1 LGHNA and CDR2 YNFKEQ. Here the CDR3 DNA reads TGTGCCAGCAGCCAAGAGAGTCCCGATGAGCAGTTCTTC. Its translation is CASSQESPDEQFF.

The chain joins TRBV5-4 to TRBJ2-6; D may correspond to TRBD1 or TRBD2 (6 bases each). V was trimmed by 1 base and J by 2 bases, leaving 10 bases between them. Germline V CDR1 and CDR2: SGHNT, YYREEE (reference sequence). The CDR3 length is 16 residues. The CDR3: CASSLKGGAGANVLTF. CDR3 DNA sequence: TGTGCCAGCAGCTTGAAGGGGGGCGCTGGGGCCAACGTCCTGACTTTC.

CDR3 in amino acids: CATSDPRQGGETQYF. DNA for the CDR3: TGTGCCACCAGTGATCCCCGACAGGGGGGGGAGACCCAGTACTTC. The rearrangement links TRBV24-1 to TRBJ2-5; 9 nucleotides align to TRBD1. V lost 3 bases to trimming and J lost 5 bases; unmatched junction nucleotides: 6. Per germline, CDR1 KGHDR and CDR2 SFDVKD. The CDR3 loop spans 15 amino acids.

Only one count was recorded for this clone. The rearrangement joins TRBV5-1 to TRBJ1-3, with TRBD1 as a possible D gene (5 bases). V was shortened by 7 bases and J by 2 bases, with 10 bases between the two germline ends. Germline values: CDR1 SGHRS, CDR2 YFSETQ. The CDR3 runs to 13 residues. The CDR3 region has the DNA TGCGCCAGCCGGGACCTAACTGGAAACACCATATATTTT. Translating it yields CASRDLTGNTIYF.